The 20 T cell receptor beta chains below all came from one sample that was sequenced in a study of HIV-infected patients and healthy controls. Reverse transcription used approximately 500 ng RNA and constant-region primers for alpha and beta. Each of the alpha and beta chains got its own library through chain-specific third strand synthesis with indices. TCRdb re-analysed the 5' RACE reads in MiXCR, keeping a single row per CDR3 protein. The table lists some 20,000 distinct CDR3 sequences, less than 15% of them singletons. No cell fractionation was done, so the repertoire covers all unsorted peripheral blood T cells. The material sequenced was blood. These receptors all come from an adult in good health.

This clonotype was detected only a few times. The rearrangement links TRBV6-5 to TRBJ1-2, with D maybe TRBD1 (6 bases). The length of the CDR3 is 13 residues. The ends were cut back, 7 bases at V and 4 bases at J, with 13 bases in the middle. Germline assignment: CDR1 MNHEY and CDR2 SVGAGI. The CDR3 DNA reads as TGTGCCAGCACCCTGGACAGATCCTATGGCTACACCTTC. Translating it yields CASTLDRSYGYTF.

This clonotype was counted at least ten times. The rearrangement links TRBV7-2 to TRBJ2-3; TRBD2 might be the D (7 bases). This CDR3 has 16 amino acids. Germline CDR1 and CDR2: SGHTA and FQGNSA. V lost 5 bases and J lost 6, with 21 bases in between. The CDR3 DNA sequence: TGTGCCAGCAGCCTGGGGGCTGGGGGGGGCCCCGATACGCAGTATTTT. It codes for CASSLGAGGGPDTQYF.

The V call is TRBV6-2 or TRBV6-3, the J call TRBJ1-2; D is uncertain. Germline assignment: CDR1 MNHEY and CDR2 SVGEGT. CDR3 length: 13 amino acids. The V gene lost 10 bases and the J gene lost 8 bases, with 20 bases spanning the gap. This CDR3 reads CATKGGRSDGYTF. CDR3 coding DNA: TGTGCCACCAAGGGAGGACGGTCTGACGGCTACACCTTC.

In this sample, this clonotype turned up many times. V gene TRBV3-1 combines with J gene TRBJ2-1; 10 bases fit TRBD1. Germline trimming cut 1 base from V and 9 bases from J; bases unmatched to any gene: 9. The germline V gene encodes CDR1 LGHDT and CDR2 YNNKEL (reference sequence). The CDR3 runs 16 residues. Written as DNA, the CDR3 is TGTGCCAGCAGCCAAGCCGGGACAGGGGCCGGGGGTGAGCAGTTCTTC. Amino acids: CASSQAGTGAGGEQFF.

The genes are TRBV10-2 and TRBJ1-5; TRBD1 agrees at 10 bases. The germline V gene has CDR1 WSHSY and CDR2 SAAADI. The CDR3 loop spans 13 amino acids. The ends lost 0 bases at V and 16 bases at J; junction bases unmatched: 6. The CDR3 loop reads CASSESLGQGLHF. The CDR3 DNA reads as TGCGCCAGCAGTGAGTCTTTGGGACAGGGGCTACATTTT.

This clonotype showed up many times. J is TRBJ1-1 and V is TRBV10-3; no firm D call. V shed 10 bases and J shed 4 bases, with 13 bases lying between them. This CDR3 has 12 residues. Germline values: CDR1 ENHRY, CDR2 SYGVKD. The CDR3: CATVGGGTEAFF. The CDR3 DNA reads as TGTGCCACTGTAGGAGGAGGCACTGAAGCTTTCTTT.

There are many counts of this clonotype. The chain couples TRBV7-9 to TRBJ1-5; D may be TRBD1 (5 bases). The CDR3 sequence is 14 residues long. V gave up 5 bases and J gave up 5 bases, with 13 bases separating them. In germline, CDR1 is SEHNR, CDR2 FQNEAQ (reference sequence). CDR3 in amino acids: CASSAGPLDQPQHF. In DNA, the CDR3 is TGTGCCAGCAGCGCAGGGCCACTCGATCAGCCCCAGCATTTT.

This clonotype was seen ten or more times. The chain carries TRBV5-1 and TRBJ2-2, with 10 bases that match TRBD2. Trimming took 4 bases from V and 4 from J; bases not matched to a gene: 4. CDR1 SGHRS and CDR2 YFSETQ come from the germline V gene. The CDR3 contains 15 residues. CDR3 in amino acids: CASSRGLAVTGELFF. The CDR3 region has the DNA TGCGCCAGCAGCAGAGGACTAGCGGTCACCGGGGAGCTGTTTTTT.

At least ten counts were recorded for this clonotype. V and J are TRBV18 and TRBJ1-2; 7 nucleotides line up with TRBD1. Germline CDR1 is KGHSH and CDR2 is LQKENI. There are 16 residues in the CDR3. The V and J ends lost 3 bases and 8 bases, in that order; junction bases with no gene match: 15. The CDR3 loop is CASSPSPEGARGGYTF. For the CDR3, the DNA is TGTGCCAGCTCACCCTCCCCTGAGGGGGCGCGGGGCGGCTACACCTTC.

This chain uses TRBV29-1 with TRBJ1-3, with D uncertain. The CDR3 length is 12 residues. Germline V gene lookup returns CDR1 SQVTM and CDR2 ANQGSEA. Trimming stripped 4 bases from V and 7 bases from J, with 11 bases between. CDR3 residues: CSVGFGGNTIYF. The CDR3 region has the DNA TGCAGCGTTGGTTTCGGAGGTAACACCATATATTTT.

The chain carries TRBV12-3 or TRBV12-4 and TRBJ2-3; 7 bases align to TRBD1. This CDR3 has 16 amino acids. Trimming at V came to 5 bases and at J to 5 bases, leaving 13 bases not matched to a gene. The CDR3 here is CASSVLTGQSEDTQYF. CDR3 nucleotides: TGTGCCAGCAGTGTCCTAACGGGACAGTCGGAAGATACGCAGTATTTT.

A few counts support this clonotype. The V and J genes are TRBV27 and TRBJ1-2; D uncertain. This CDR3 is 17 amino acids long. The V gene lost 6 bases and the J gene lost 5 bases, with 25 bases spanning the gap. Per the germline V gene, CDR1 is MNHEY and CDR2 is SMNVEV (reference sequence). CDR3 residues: CASSGDQWVGSSYGYTF. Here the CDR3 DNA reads TGTGCCAGCAGCGGGGATCAATGGGTGGGCTCATCTTATGGCTACACCTTC.

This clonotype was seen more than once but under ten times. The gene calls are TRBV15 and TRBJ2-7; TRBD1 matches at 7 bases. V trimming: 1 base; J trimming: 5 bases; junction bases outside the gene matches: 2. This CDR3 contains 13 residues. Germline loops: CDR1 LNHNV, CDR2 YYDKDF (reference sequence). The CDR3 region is CATSRGQGHEQYF. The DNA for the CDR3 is TGTGCCACCAGCAGAGGACAGGGCCACGAGCAGTACTTC. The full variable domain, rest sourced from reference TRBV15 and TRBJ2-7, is DAMVIQNPRYQVTQFGKPVTLSCSQTLNHNVMYWYQQKSSQAPKLLFHYYDKDFNNEADTPDNFQSRRPNTSFCFLDIRSPGLGDTAMYLCATSRGQGHEQYFGPGTRLTVT.

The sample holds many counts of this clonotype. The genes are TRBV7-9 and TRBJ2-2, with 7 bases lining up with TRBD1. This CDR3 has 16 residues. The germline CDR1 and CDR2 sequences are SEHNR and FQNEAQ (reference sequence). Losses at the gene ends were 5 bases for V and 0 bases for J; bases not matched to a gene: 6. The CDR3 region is CASSPHRGANTGELFF. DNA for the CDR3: TGTGCCAGCAGCCCCCACAGGGGCGCGAACACCGGGGAGCTGTTTTTT.

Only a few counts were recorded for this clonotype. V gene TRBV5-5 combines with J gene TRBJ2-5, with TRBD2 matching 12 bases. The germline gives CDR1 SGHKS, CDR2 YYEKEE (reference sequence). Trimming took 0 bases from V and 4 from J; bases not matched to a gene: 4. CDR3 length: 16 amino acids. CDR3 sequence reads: CASSLEASGGAETQYF. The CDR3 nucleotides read TGTGCCAGCAGCTTGGAGGCTAGCGGGGGGGCAGAGACCCAGTACTTC.

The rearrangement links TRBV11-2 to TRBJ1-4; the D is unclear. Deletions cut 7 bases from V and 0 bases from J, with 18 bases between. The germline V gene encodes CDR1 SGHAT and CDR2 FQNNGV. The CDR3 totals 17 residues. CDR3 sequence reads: CASTPSRGIATNEKLFF. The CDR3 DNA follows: TGTGCCAGCACCCCGTCTAGAGGAATCGCAACTAATGAAAAACTGTTTTTT.

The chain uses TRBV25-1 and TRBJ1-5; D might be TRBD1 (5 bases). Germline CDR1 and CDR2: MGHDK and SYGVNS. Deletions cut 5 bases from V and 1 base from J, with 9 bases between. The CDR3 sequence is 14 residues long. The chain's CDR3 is CASSRQGSNQPQHF. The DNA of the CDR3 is TGTGCCAGCAGTCGGCAGGGCAGCAATCAGCCCCAGCATTTT.

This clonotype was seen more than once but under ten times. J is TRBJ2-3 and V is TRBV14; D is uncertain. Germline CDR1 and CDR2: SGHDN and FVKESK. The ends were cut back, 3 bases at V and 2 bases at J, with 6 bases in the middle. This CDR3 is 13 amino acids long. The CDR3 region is CASSHYATDTQYF. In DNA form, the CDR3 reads TGTGCCAGCAGCCACTACGCCACAGATACGCAGTATTTT.

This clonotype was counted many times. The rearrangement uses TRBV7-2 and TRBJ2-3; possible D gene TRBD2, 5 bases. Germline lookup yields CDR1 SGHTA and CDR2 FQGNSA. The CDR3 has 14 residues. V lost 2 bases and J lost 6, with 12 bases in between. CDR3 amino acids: CASSLIRERDTQYF. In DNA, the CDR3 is TGTGCCAGCAGCTTAATCCGGGAAAGGGATACGCAGTATTTT.

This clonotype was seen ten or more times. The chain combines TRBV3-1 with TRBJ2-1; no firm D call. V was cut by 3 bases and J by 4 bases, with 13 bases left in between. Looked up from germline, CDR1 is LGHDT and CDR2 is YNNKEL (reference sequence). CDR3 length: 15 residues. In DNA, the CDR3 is TGTGCCAGCAGCCACTTGTCACTCACTTACAATGAGCAGTTCTTC. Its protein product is CASSHLSLTYNEQFF.